The following is a T cell receptor (beta chain) sequence with its context. With a J-beta primer mix and a sample-barcoded 5' primer, a second PCR ran about 7 to 11 cycles. TCRdb reprocessed the 5' RACE reads via MiXCR and lists one record per CDR3 protein. The sample has hundreds of thousands of distinct CDR3 sequences; more than 20% are singletons. This CDR3 is 16 amino acids long. Germline-derived CDR1 and CDR2 are DFQATT and SNEGSKA (reference sequence). V gave up 7 bases and J gave up 5 bases; unmatched junction bases: 17. This entry is derived from a study of blood T cells in healthy people across ages.

The V call is TRBV20-1, the J call TRBJ2-3; 8 bases align to TRBD2. This receptor was identified in a man aged 65 to 79 in good health. Specimen: blood. The CDR3 here is CSGIGSGRAGGDTQYF. DNA for the CDR3: TGCAGTGGGATAGGGTCCGGGAGGGCCGGAGGAGATACGCAGTATTTT.